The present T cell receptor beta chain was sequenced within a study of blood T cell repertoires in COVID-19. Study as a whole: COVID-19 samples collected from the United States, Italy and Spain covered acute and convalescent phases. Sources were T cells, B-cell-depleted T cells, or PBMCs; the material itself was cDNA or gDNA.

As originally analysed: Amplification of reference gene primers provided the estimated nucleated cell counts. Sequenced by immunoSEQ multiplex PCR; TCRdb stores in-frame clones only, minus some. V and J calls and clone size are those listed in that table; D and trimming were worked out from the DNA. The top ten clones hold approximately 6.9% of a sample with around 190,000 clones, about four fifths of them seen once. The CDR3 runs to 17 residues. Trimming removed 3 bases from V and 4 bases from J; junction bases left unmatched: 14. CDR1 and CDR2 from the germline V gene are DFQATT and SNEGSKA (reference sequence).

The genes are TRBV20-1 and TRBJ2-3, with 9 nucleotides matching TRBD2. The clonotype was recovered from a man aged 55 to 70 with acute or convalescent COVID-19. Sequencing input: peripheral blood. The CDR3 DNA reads TGCAGTGCTAGTCGGGCGATAGCGGGGGCTCTGGCAGATACGCAGTATTTT. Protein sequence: CSASRAIAGALADTQYF.